One and the same sample provided the 28 T cell receptor beta chains below, sequenced in a study of blood T cells in healthy people across ages. A second about 6 to 12 cycle PCR used barcoded and J-beta primers. In TCRdb, the 5' RACE reads were re-called with MiXCR into one record per CDR3 protein. Here the sample spans hundreds of thousands of distinct CDR3 sequences, approximately 44% being singletons. Sample: blood. The receptors were sampled from a man aged 60-69 years in good health.

This clonotype was seen once. At one boundary the junction diverges from the germline segment, which might be a read error. The rearrangement joins TRBV9 to TRBJ1-2, with TRBD1 as a possible D gene (6 bases). Germline assignment: CDR1 SGDLS and CDR2 YYNGEE. This CDR3 spans 15 amino acids. The CDR3, as DNA: TGTGCTAGCAGTGCTTCCCAGACGGGGGCGGGTGGCTACACCTTC. Its protein product is CASSASQTGAGGYTF. Using reference TRBV9 and TRBJ1-2 for the parts outside the CDR3, the full variable domain is DSGVTQTPKHLITATGQRVTLRCSPRSGDLSVYWYQQSLDQGLQFLIQYYNGEERAKGNILERFSAQQFPDLHSELNLSSLELGDSALYFCASSASQTGAGGYTFGSGTRLTVV.

The chain couples TRBV7-9 to TRBJ2-1, with TRBD2 matching 9 bases. Unmatched junction bases numbered 12, after V lost 5 bases and J lost 7 bases. The CDR3 spans 16 residues. Germline V lookup: CDR1 SEHNR, CDR2 FQNEAQ (reference sequence). CDR3 sequence reads: CASSRKLAGSRNEQFF. In DNA, the CDR3 is TGTGCCAGCAGCAGGAAACTAGCGGGTTCCCGAAATGAGCAGTTCTTC.

The V and J genes are TRBV2 and TRBJ2-1, with 8 bases that match TRBD2. Germline trimming cut 1 base from V and 7 bases from J; bases unmatched to any gene: 3. CDR3 size: 14 residues. The germline V gene has CDR1 SNHLY and CDR2 FYNNEI. The CDR3 protein is CASSEGGGRNEQFF. The CDR3 DNA is TGTGCCAGCAGTGAAGGCGGGGGGCGGAATGAGCAGTTCTTC. The full variable domain, completed using reference TRBV2 and TRBJ2-1, is EPEVTQTPSHQVTQMGQEVILRCVPISNHLYFYWYRQILGQKVEFLVSFYNNEISEKSEIFDDQFSVERPDGSNFTLKIRSTKLEDSAMYFCASSEGGGRNEQFFGPGTRLTVL.

The chain couples TRBV5-1 to TRBJ2-7; 12 bases fit TRBD2. The germline CDR1 and CDR2 sequences are SGHRS and YFSETQ. This CDR3 spans 16 amino acids. The trim removed 0 bases at V and 3 bases at J, leaving 4 bases unmatched. The CDR3 loop is CASSLVMGLAGYEQYF. Written as DNA, the CDR3 is TGCGCCAGCAGCTTGGTCATGGGACTAGCGGGCTACGAGCAGTACTTC.

On this clonotype: A much larger clone sits a single nucleotide away, making a read error possible. V usage is TRBV6-2 or TRBV6-3 and J usage is TRBJ2-7; D possibly uses TRBD1 or TRBD2 (6 bases each). Germline V lookup: CDR1 MNHEY, CDR2 SVGEGT. V lost 5 bases and J lost 2, with 10 bases in between. The CDR3 is made up of 13 amino acids. Written as DNA, the CDR3 is TGTGCCAGCAGTACTCGGGGGCCCTACGAGCAGTACTTC. It codes for CASSTRGPYEQYF.

With regard to this clonotype: It may be a read error: a sequence one base away is much more abundant. This chain connects TRBV25-1 to TRBJ2-5; D unresolved. This CDR3 comprises 13 residues. V was trimmed by 4 bases and J by 11 bases, leaving 17 bases between them. Germline lookup yields CDR1 MGHDK and CDR2 SYGVNS. CDR3 in amino acids: CASSGTEDNEQYF. The CDR3 region has the DNA TGTGCCAGCAGTGGCACCGAAGACAATGAGCAGTACTTC. Full variable domain (remainder filled in from reference TRBV25-1 and TRBJ2-5): EADIYQTPRYLVIGTGKKITLECSQTMGHDKMYWYQQDPGMELHLIHYSYGVNSTEKGDLSSESTVSRIRTEHFPLTLESARPSHTSQYLCASSGTEDNEQYFGPGTRLLVL.

Only a few counts were recorded for this clonotype. This rearrangement joins TRBV7-2 to TRBJ2-7, with D uncertain. The germline V and J ends were trimmed by 4 bases and 3 bases, with 10 bases remaining between them. Per the germline V gene, CDR1 is SGHTA and CDR2 is FQGNSA. This CDR3 has 13 amino acids. The CDR3 here is CASSSYRNYEQYF. In DNA, the CDR3 is TGTGCCAGCAGCTCATACAGAAACTACGAGCAGTACTTC.

Ten or more counts support this clonotype. This chain links TRBV9 with TRBJ2-7; D is tentatively TRBD1 or TRBD2 (5 bases each). The CDR3 has 15 amino acids. Germline assignment: CDR1 SGDLS and CDR2 YYNGEE. The ends were cut back, 1 base at V and 5 bases at J, with 16 bases in the middle. CDR3 coding DNA: TGTGCCAGCAGCGTATCTGGGGGAGCAAACAACGAGCAGTACTTC. Residues: CASSVSGGANNEQYF.

This clonotype showed up many times. This chain joins TRBV4-3 and TRBJ2-1; 11 positions agree with TRBD2. The CDR3 runs to 15 residues. CDR1 is LGHNA, CDR2 YSLEER, per germline. V was clipped by 4 bases and J by 6 bases; unmatched bases: 5. The CDR3 nucleotides read TGCGCCAGCAGCCTCCTAGCGGGGGGAGGCAATGAGCAGTTCTTC. Residues: CASSLLAGGGNEQFF.

This clonotype has more than one count but fewer than ten. The V call is TRBV20-1, the J call TRBJ2-3; the D gene is possibly TRBD2 (6 bases). CDR1 and CDR2 from the germline V gene are DFQATT and SNEGSKA (reference sequence). The CDR3 contains 16 residues. Trimming took 6 bases from V and 0 from J, leaving 19 bases between them. CDR3 coding DNA: TGCAGTGCCATTGGGGGATTCGGGGGAAGCACAGATACGCAGTATTTT. Encoded protein: CSAIGGFGGSTDTQYF.

The chain links TRBV5-5 to TRBJ1-5; no firm D call. CDR3 length: 15 residues. Per the germline V gene, CDR1 is SGHKS and CDR2 is YYEKEE (reference sequence). V was pared by 4 bases and J by 1 base, with 12 bases between. The CDR3 DNA is TGTGCCAGCAGCCCGGCGTTCAGGAGCAATCAGCCCCAGCATTTT. The encoded protein is CASSPAFRSNQPQHF.

This clonotype has only a few counts. The CDR3 bases are TGCAGTGCTATCTCTCCGGGACAGGGAAGGGACGAGCAGTACTTC. Translating gives CSAISPGQGRDEQYF. This sequence joins TRBV20-1 and TRBJ2-7; 9 positions match TRBD1. J gave up 5 bases and V 4 bases, and 12 bases lay outside the gene matches. The CDR3 has 15 amino acids. CDR1 and CDR2 from the germline V gene are DFQATT and SNEGSKA (reference sequence).

A few counts support this clonotype. The V call is TRBV9, the J call TRBJ2-3; no reliable D call. The CDR3 loop spans 18 amino acids. The V end lost 0 bases, the J end lost 1 base, and 18 bases lay between the germline ends. Germline-derived CDR1 and CDR2 are SGDLS and YYNGEE. The chain's CDR3 is CASSVAPTRATGTDTQYF. The DNA for the CDR3 is TGTGCCAGCAGCGTAGCCCCAACAAGGGCAACTGGCACAGATACGCAGTATTTT.

This clonotype was seen a handful of times. The V call is TRBV12-3 or TRBV12-4, the J call TRBJ1-2; maybe TRBD1 (6 bases). The CDR3 has 16 residues. Trimming took 2 bases from V and 4 from J, leaving 17 bases between them. CDR3 residues: CASSLPPGGGGYGYTF. The CDR3 coding sequence is TGTGCCAGCAGTTTACCGCCGGGTGGAGGGGGCTATGGCTACACCTTC.

The V call is TRBV2, the J call TRBJ2-3; D remains unclear. Per germline, CDR1 SNHLY and CDR2 FYNNEI. The V end lost 5 bases, the J end lost 0 bases, and 9 bases lay between the germline ends. The CDR3 runs 14 residues. CDR3: CASSHQTSTDTQYF. In DNA form, the CDR3 reads TGTGCCAGCAGTCACCAGACTAGCACAGATACGCAGTATTTT.

This clonotype was found many times. The chain employs TRBV20-1 and TRBJ2-5; a possible D gene is TRBD1 (6 bases). Germline CDR1 and CDR2: DFQATT and SNEGSKA (reference sequence). The CDR3 contains 11 residues. V was shortened by 5 bases and J by 2 bases, with 6 bases between the two germline ends. Here the CDR3 reads CSAGQQETQYF. The CDR3 DNA is TGCAGTGCTGGACAGCAAGAGACCCAGTACTTC.

This clonotype has only one observation. Compared with germline, one end of the junction differs, possibly owing to a read error. This chain links TRBV4-3 with TRBJ1-2, with D perhaps TRBD1 (6 bases). The germline CDR1 and CDR2 sequences are LGHNA and YSLEER. The CDR3 extends over 14 amino acids. The CDR3 loop is CASGQDPTGPANTF. CDR3 DNA: TGCGCCAGCGGCCAAGATCCTACAGGGCCAGCTAACACCTTC.

This rearrangement joins TRBV14 to TRBJ1-2, with 7 bases identical to TRBD1. This CDR3 is 14 amino acids long. Germline lookup yields CDR1 SGHDN and CDR2 FVKESK. The J segment lost 4 bases and the V segment lost 2 bases, leaving 4 bases of the junction unmatched. The CDR3, as DNA: TGTGCCAGCAGCCAAACGACAGGGATCTATGGCTACACCTTC. As protein: CASSQTTGIYGYTF.

In its sample, this clonotype was seen a few times. The gene calls are TRBV13 and TRBJ2-7, with D possibly matching TRBD1 (7 bases). Germline-derived CDR1 and CDR2 are PRHDT and FYEKMQ (reference sequence). V lost 5 bases and J 3 bases, leaving 20 bases between the germline ends. The CDR3 is 16 residues long. CDR3 sequence reads: CASSPDARGDNYEQYF. The CDR3 DNA sequence: TGTGCCAGCAGCCCTGACGCCAGGGGGGATAACTACGAGCAGTACTTC.

The chain joins TRBV7-2 to TRBJ1-5; D gene ambiguous. V was pared by 5 bases and J by 0 bases, with 8 bases between. Germline V gives CDR1 SGHTA, CDR2 FQGNSA. This CDR3 has 14 residues. The CDR3 sequence: CASSVDVSNQPQHF. The CDR3 DNA reads as TGTGCCAGCAGCGTGGACGTTAGCAATCAGCCCCAGCATTTT.

Remarks on this clonotype: Germline and junction disagree at one end, which may indicate a read error. This chain links TRBV15 with TRBJ1-2; the match to TRBD1 covers 7 bases. The germline CDR1 and CDR2 sequences are LNHNV and YYDKDF (reference sequence). The CDR3 totals 13 residues. The CDR3 reads CAASRDRVDGYTF. CDR3 bases: TGTGCCGCCAGCAGAGACAGGGTGGATGGCTACACCTTC.

V gene TRBV28 combines with J gene TRBJ1-2; no firm D call. Per the germline V gene, CDR1 is MDHEN and CDR2 is SYDVKM. Trimming stripped 6 bases from V and 7 bases from J, with 15 bases between. The CDR3 contains 13 residues. The CDR3 DNA reads TGTGCCAGCAGCCGAGGACTAGGGATTGGCTACACCTTC. It yields the protein CASSRGLGIGYTF.

The gene calls are TRBV3-1 and TRBJ2-5; the match to TRBD2 covers 11 bases. Per the germline V gene, CDR1 is LGHDT and CDR2 is YNNKEL (reference sequence). The junction had 11 bases not matched to a gene; V was cut back by 0 bases and J by 5 bases. The CDR3 length is 18 residues. CDR3 DNA: TGTGCCAGCAGCCAAGATCGCGGGACTAGCGGACCCTGGGAGACCCAGTACTTC. The encoded protein is CASSQDRGTSGPWETQYF.

The chain combines TRBV12-3 or TRBV12-4 with TRBJ1-2; D is perhaps TRBD1 (5 bases). The length of the CDR3 is 13 residues. V lost 6 bases to trimming and J lost 1 base, with 9 bases between them. The CDR3 here is CASSQQVNYGYTF. Written as DNA, the CDR3 is TGTGCCAGCAGCCAACAGGTTAACTATGGCTACACCTTC.

V and J are TRBV4-1 and TRBJ1-2; tentatively, D is TRBD1 (6 bases). Germline V lookup: CDR1 MGHRA, CDR2 YSYEKL. The CDR3 length is 15 residues. V lost 0 bases and J lost 7, with 15 bases in between. CDR3: CASSQDGGREGGYTF. In DNA form, the CDR3 reads TGCGCCAGCAGCCAAGATGGGGGCAGGGAAGGTGGCTACACCTTC.

The genes are TRBV28 and TRBJ2-4; perhaps D is TRBD1 or TRBD2 (6 bases each). The V gene lost 6 bases and the J gene lost 3 bases, with 15 bases spanning the gap. Germline assignment: CDR1 MDHEN and CDR2 SYDVKM. This CDR3 is built from 15 residues. The CDR3 DNA reads as TGTGCCAGCAGCCCCGCCGAGGGGGGCAAAAACATTCAGTACTTC. Translation gives CASSPAEGGKNIQYF.

This clonotype was seen a few times. The chain couples TRBV7-2 to TRBJ1-6; 9 bases match TRBD1. The CDR3 is 14 amino acids. Germline loops: CDR1 SGHTA, CDR2 FQGNSA. Trimming removed 4 bases from V and 8 bases from J; junction bases left unmatched: 3. The CDR3 is CASSSRTGDSPLHF. The CDR3 DNA reads TGTGCCAGCAGCTCCCGGACAGGGGATTCACCCCTCCACTTT.

In this sample, this clonotype turned up a few times. V gene TRBV5-1 combines with J gene TRBJ2-3, with 10 bases lining up with TRBD2. CDR1 is SGHRS, CDR2 YFSETQ, per germline. Unmatched junction bases numbered 8, after V lost 4 bases and J lost 6 bases. This CDR3 contains 15 residues. CDR3: CASSRASGGGDTQYF. The DNA for the CDR3 is TGCGCCAGCAGCCGAGCTAGCGGGGGAGGCGATACGCAGTATTTT.